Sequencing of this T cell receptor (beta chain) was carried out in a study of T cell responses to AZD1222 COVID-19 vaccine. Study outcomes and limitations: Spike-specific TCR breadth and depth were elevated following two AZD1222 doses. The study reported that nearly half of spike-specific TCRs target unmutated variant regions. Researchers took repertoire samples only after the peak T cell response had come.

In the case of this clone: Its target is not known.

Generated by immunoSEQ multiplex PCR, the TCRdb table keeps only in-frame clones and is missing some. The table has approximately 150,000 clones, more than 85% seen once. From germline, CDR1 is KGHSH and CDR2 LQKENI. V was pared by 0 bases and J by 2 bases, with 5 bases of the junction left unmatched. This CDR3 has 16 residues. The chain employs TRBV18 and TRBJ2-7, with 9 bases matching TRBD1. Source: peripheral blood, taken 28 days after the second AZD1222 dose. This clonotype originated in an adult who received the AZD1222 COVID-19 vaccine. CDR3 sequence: CASSPPDRGATYEQYF. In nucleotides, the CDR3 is TGTGCCAGCTCACCACCGGACAGGGGAGCCACCTACGAGCAGTACTTC.